The 24 T cell receptor beta chains below come from one sample, sequenced in a study of CD8+CD57+ T cells in acquired aplastic anemia. Whoever was chosen for sequencing had shown CD8+CD57+ cell expansion by flow cytometry. TCR beta VDJ combinations and CDR3 sequences were profiled from genomic DNA. TCRdb reanalysed the reads using MiXCR and keeps one entry per CDR3 protein. The sample has approximately 260,000 distinct CDR3 sequences, 82% seen once. Input material: sorted CD4+, CD8+, or CD8+CD57+ T cells (not recorded which) from PBMCs. These receptors came from a human donor with aplastic anemia.

This chain links TRBV7-9 with TRBJ2-1, with 10 positions matching TRBD2. Trimming took 3 bases from V and 8 from J; bases not matched to a gene: 10. The germline V gene has CDR1 SEHNR and CDR2 FQNEAQ (reference sequence). This CDR3 region has 16 residues. The CDR3 loop is CASSFPRSGGADEQFF. The CDR3 DNA reads TGTGCCAGCAGCTTTCCGAGAAGCGGGGGGGCCGATGAGCAGTTCTTC.

In regard to this clonotype: The germline gene is not matched at one end of the junction; a read error may be the cause. The chain carries TRBV7-8 and TRBJ2-3; D might be TRBD1 (6 bases). The CDR3 extends over 14 amino acids. Looked up from germline, CDR1 is SGHVS and CDR2 is FQNEAQ. CDR3 nucleotides: TGTGCCAGCAGATTTAACACAGGGACCACCGGGGAGCTGTTT. Protein: CASRFNTGTTGELF.

This clonotype was detected only once. This rearrangement joins TRBV6-5 to TRBJ1-2; tentatively, D is TRBD1 (5 bases). The germline gives CDR1 MNHEY, CDR2 SVGAGI. This CDR3 contains 12 residues. Trimming took off 4 bases at V and 14 bases at J, with 17 bases between the two ends. The CDR3 here is CASSSLGGGLTF. CDR3 bases: TGTGCCAGCAGTTCCCTGGGGGGGGGTTTAACCTTC.

About this clonotype itself: One end of the junction does not line up with germline, which may come from a read error. The gene calls are TRBV7-2 and TRBJ2-7, with 7 bases identical to TRBD2. Germline values: CDR1 SGHTA, CDR2 FQGNSA. The length of the CDR3 is 17 residues. CDR3 coding DNA: TGTGCCAGCAGCTATCGTCGGGACTACAACCCATCCTCCGAGCAGTACTTC. This translates into CASSYRRDYNPSSEQYF.

V is TRBV7-9 and J is TRBJ1-5; maybe TRBD1 (5 bases). V was trimmed by 5 bases and J by 8 bases, leaving 16 bases between them. The CDR3 covers 14 residues. Germline CDR1 and CDR2: SEHNR and FQNEAQ (reference sequence). The CDR3 nucleotides are TGTGCCAGCAGCCAAGAAGGTAGGGGTGAGCCCCAGCATTTT. Its translation is CASSQEGRGEPQHF.

This chain joins TRBV7-9 and TRBJ1-1; no firm D call. Trimming stripped 6 bases from V and 9 bases from J, with 26 bases between. From germline, CDR1 is SEHNR and CDR2 FQNEAQ (reference sequence). CDR3 length: 16 residues. CDR3 amino acids: CASSLMVLEGDAKAFF. Here the CDR3 DNA reads TGTGCCAGCAGTTTGATGGTTTTAGAGGGCGACGCTAAAGCTTTCTTT.

For this clonotype: Germline is not matched at one junction end, which may reflect a read error. CDR3 bases: TGTGCCAGCAGTTTAGGTCAGGGACTAGCGGACTACAATTTC. This encodes CASSLGQGLADYNF. The chain recombines TRBV12-3 or TRBV12-4 with TRBJ2-1, with 11 bases aligning to TRBD2. The length of the CDR3 is 14 residues.

On this clonotype itself: The DNA is omitted, as the CDR3 cannot be located on it reliably, and the CDR3 follows TCRdb's listing. V and J are TRBV7-2 and TRBJ1-1. The CDR3 is 15 amino acids in total, end residues counted. Germline V gene lookup returns CDR1 SGHTA and CDR2 FQGNSA. The CDR3 protein is CASSEGSGAEAFFFF.

The chain is built from TRBV9 and TRBJ2-3; 9 nucleotides line up with TRBD1. CDR1 is SGDLS and CDR2 is YYNGEE in the germline V gene. The CDR3 totals 13 residues. Losses at the gene ends were 3 bases for V and 14 bases for J; bases not matched to a gene: 10. The CDR3 spells CASSAGTGRKLYF. Here the CDR3 DNA reads TGTGCCAGCAGCGCCGGGACAGGGAGGAAGTTGTATTTT.

CDR3 region: CASSDAGNNEQFF. Written as DNA, the CDR3 is TGTGCCAGCAGTGATGCGGGGAACAATGAGCAGTTCTTC. The chain employs TRBV2 and TRBJ2-4; perhaps TRBD2 as D (6 bases). The tail of the sequence fits TRBJ2-1 better, so the J call may be wrong. CDR3 length equals 13 residues. The germline V gene has CDR1 SNHLY and CDR2 FYNNEI.

Notes on this clonotype: One end of the junction varies from germline; a read error may be responsible. The rearrangement links TRBV2 to TRBJ1-1, with D unclear. Germline assignment: CDR1 SNHLY and CDR2 FYNNEI. The CDR3 extends over 16 amino acids. DNA of the CDR3: TGTGCCATCAGCGTGAAAGAGGGTAGATCAGCCCCAGCATCTTGCTTT. This codes for CAISVKEGRSAPASCF.

The chain links TRBV9 to TRBJ2-3; TRBD2 matches 12 bases. Germline V gene data show CDR1 as SGDLS and CDR2 as YYNGEE. V was clipped by 4 bases and J by 3 bases; unmatched bases: 9. CDR3 length equals 17 residues. In nucleotides, the CDR3 is TGTGCCAGCAGCCCCTGGACTAGCGGGACAAGGACAGATACGCAGTATTTT. As protein: CASSPWTSGTRTDTQYF.

About this clonotype itself: As the CDR3 is not closed by the conserved phenylalanine or tryptophan, this likely results from a read error. It is unclear where the CDR3 begins or ends on the DNA, so no DNA is shown, and the CDR3 is as TCRdb lists it. This chain links TRBV7-9 with TRBJ2-3; the D call of TRBD1 is as the table states it, not checked on the DNA. Germline V gene data show CDR1 as SEHNR and CDR2 as FQNEAQ (reference sequence). From its first to its last residue, the CDR3 has 13 amino acids. CDR3 sequence reads: CASSLGGAGLVYG.

The rearrangement links TRBV7-8 to TRBJ2-3; TRBD2 might be the D (6 bases). CDR1 and CDR2 (germline): SGHVS, FQNEAQ. Trimming took off 3 bases at V and 14 bases at J, with 21 bases between the two ends. CDR3 length: 14 amino acids. In DNA form, the CDR3 reads TGTGCCAGCAGCTTTCAGGGAGGTGCCGCAGCGCTGTATTTT. This gives the protein CASSFQGGAAALYF.

Comment on this clonotype: A read error is likely, as this CDR3 ends without the conserved phenylalanine or tryptophan. It is unclear where the CDR3 begins or ends on the DNA, so no DNA is shown, and the CDR3 is as TCRdb lists it. The J gene is TRBJ2-1, the V gene TRBV7-8; whether TRBD1, the table's D call, matches the DNA was not checked. The CDR3 extends over 13 residues, inclusive of both ends. Germline V CDR1 and CDR2: SGHVS, FQNEAQ. CDR3 amino acids: CASSDGGGHEQTH.

This clonotype was seen a single time. This chain uses TRBV7-2 with TRBJ2-2; unclear D gene. CDR3 length equals 15 residues. V was trimmed by 2 bases and J by 9 bases, leaving 16 bases between them. CDR1 is SGHTA and CDR2 is FQGNSA in the germline V gene. This CDR3 is CASSLWAARARELFF. The CDR3 nucleotides are TGTGCCAGCAGCTTATGGGCGGCCCGCGCCAGGGAGCTGTTTTTT.

The DNA of the CDR3 is TGTGCCAGCAGCTTCGGCGGGGGCGGGAACACTGAAGCTTTCTTT. Encoded protein: CASSFGGGGNTEAFF. V usage is TRBV11-2 and J usage is TRBJ1-1; the D gene is possibly TRBD1 (6 bases). This CDR3 has 15 amino acids. Germline V gene lookup returns CDR1 SGHAT and CDR2 FQNNGV. Trimming removed 3 bases from V and 1 base from J, with 12 bases in between.

Notes on this clonotype: Sequence at one end of the junction differs from germline and may be a read error. V usage is TRBV7-8 and J usage is TRBJ2-1, with D possibly being TRBD2 (5 bases). The CDR3 extends over 15 amino acids. Germline CDR1 SGHVS, CDR2 FQNEAQ. Written as DNA, the CDR3 is TGTGCCAGCAGCTTCGCGGGCGGGCCCGACACGCAGCATTTCTTC. This gives the protein CASSFAGGPDTQHFF. The full variable domain, completed using reference TRBV7-8 and TRBJ2-1, is GAGVSQSPRYKVAKRGQDVALRCDPISGHVSLFWYQQALGQGPEFLTYFQNEAQLDKSGLPSDRFFAERPEGSVSTLKIQRTQQEDSAVYLCASSFAGGPDTQHFFGPGTRLTVL.

The sample holds one count of this clonotype. Germline and junction disagree at one end, which may indicate a read error. The chain combines TRBV7-2 with TRBJ1-1; D call uncertain. The CDR3 has 15 amino acids. Germline V lookup: CDR1 SGHTA, CDR2 FQGNSA. Here the CDR3 DNA reads TGTGCCAGCAGCTTAGGTCTGGGAGTGAACGCTGAAGCTTTCTTT. Its protein product is CASSLGLGVNAEAFF.

This clonotype came up once. The CDR3 DNA follows: TGTGCCAGCAGCTTGGAAGGGCTAGGGTACGAGCAGTACTTC. Amino acids: CASSLEGLGYEQYF. The rearrangement links TRBV11-3 to TRBJ2-7; D gene ambiguous. Germline V CDR1 and CDR2: SGHNT, YENEEA. The V and J ends lost 3 bases and 4 bases respectively, with 13 bases between them. The CDR3 sequence is 14 residues long.

The genes are TRBV7-8 and TRBJ1-6, with a tentative D call TRBD1 (5 bases). The CDR3 sequence is 16 residues long. V lost 3 bases to trimming and J lost 16 bases, with 25 bases between them. CDR1 SGHVS and CDR2 FQNEAQ come from the germline V gene. DNA of the CDR3: TGTGCCAGCAGCTTCGGGGCGGGAGGCACCAACAAACAGCTCCACTTT. This gives the protein CASSFGAGGTNKQLHF.

Comments on this clonotype: The final CDR3 position lacks the conserved phenylalanine or tryptophan, pointing to a likely read error. The DNA is left out, because the CDR3 cannot be placed on it with certainty; the CDR3 is given as TCRdb lists it. The CDR3 is CASSLTKRGEDNE. The V and J genes are TRBV7-3 and TRBJ1-1. The CDR3 adds up to 13 amino acids, both ends counted. Per germline, CDR1 SGHTA and CDR2 FQGTGA.

This clonotype was counted a single time. This rearrangement joins TRBV19 to TRBJ1-5, with D unclear. The ends were cut back, 7 bases at V and 1 base at J, with 5 bases in the middle. CDR3 size: 12 residues. CDR1 is LNHDA and CDR2 is SQIVND in the germline V gene (reference sequence). The CDR3, as DNA: TGTGCCAGTACAGACAGCAATCAGCCCCAGCATTTT. It yields the protein CASTDSNQPQHF.

A remark on this clonotype: No conserved phenylalanine or tryptophan ends this CDR3, so it is likely a read error. The V gene is TRBV7-8, the J gene TRBJ1-2; D is perhaps TRBD1 (5 bases). CDR1 and CDR2 from the germline V gene are SGHVS and FQNEAQ. CDR3 size: 16 residues. The germline V and J ends were trimmed by 4 bases and 3 bases, with 18 bases remaining between them. The CDR3 reads CASSSRPRGLDYGYTL. CDR3 DNA sequence: TGTGCCAGCAGCTCACGGCCAAGGGGCTTGGACTATGGCTACACCCTC.